This is a list of T cell receptor beta chains from one sample in a study of T-cell memory formation after mild COVID-19. Via MiXCR, TCRdb re-called the 5' RACE reads, giving one row per CDR3 protein. The sample consists of 250,000 to 300,000 distinct CDR3 sequences, 15% to 20% of them appearing once. The sequenced sample was PBMCs or a T cell subset sorted from them (not recorded which). The receptors originated from a man between 18 and 35 years old who had mild COVID-19 (a few samples of this study predate the infection). Cell type and time point are not known. CDR3s include the opening cysteine and the closing phenylalanine or tryptophan. Fields, in order: clone size, D gene, J gene, V gene, CDR3 protein. A D gene is named only where the DNA matches it firmly. A row's size may be missing; if present it is once, few, many or a size class.

size: .
D: .
J: TRBJ1-2
V: TRBV20-1
CDR3: CSASPNGGGYTF

size: .
D: .
J: TRBJ2-7
V: TRBV27
CDR3: CATTGGLRHEQYF

size: .
D: TRBD1
J: TRBJ2-1
V: TRBV3-1
CDR3: CASSYGQGWYEQFF

size: few
D: TRBD1
J: TRBJ1-1
V: TRBV29-1
CDR3: CSVGFGQGKNTEAFF

size: .
D: TRBD1
J: TRBJ1-5
V: TRBV6-1
CDR3: CASRVRGQAFNQPQHF

size: few
D: .
J: TRBJ1-1
V: TRBV20-1
CDR3: CIRRRGVNTEAFF

size: .
D: .
J: TRBJ2-7
V: TRBV2
CDR3: CAATDNLSYEQYF

size: few
D: .
J: TRBJ1-6
V: TRBV6-6
CDR3: CASSLPPGQRDNSPLHF

size: .
D: .
J: TRBJ1-2
V: TRBV5-1
CDR3: CASSETADGYTF

size: .
D: .
J: TRBJ2-1
V: TRBV12-3/TRBV12-4
CDR3: CASSLTFNEQFF